The 10 T cell receptor beta chains below all came from one sample that was sequenced in a study of circulating CD8 cells and anti-PD-1 response in melanoma. From live CD3+CD8+TCRalphabeta+ cells, four PD-1 and/or TIGIT subsets were sorted. TCR libraries were prepared from 15 ng of total RNA with the QIAseq Immune Repertoire TCR panel. MiXCR, applied by TCRdb to the reads, yields one record per CDR3 protein. The sample shows 500 to 550 distinct CDR3 sequences, around 8% of them seen only once. Sample: CD8+ T cells from PBMCs, taken at baseline or after one month of anti-PD-1 therapy (not recorded which). These receptor sequences come from a human donor with melanoma.

This clonotype was recorded only once. The CDR3 spells CASSPFDGTGRLAKNIQYF. The CDR3 coding sequence is TGTGCCAGCAGCCCTTTTGACGGGACAGGGAGATTGGCCAAAAACATTCAGTACTTC. The chain couples TRBV14 to TRBJ2-4; 9 nucleotides agree with TRBD1. CDR1 SGHDN and CDR2 FVKESK come from the germline V gene. With V trimmed by 4 bases and J by 1 base, 14 bases remained unmatched. The CDR3 covers 19 residues.

In regard to this clonotype: This may arise from a read error, as a much more abundant clone is one base away. The CDR3 DNA follows: TGCGCCGGCAGCCAAAGGCTAGCAGCCGATGAGCAGTTCTTC. Protein product: CAGSQRLAADEQFF. This chain uses TRBV4-3 with TRBJ2-1; possible D gene TRBD2, 5 bases. The CDR3 covers 14 residues. Germline V lookup: CDR1 LGHNA, CDR2 YSLEER.

In its sample, this clonotype ranks as medium-sized (0.01 to 0.1%). V and J are TRBV20-1 and TRBJ1-2, with D perhaps TRBD1 (6 bases). Germline CDR1 and CDR2: DFQATT and SNEGSKA (reference sequence). V was shortened by 6 bases and J by 3 bases, with 23 bases between the two germline ends. This CDR3 is built from 16 residues. The CDR3 sequence is CSAHVQEGDPYYGYTF. CDR3 nucleotide sequence: TGCAGTGCCCACGTCCAGGAGGGGGACCCTTACTATGGCTACACCTTC.

By proportion, this clonotype is medium-sized. The rearrangement joins TRBV27 to TRBJ2-7, with 10 bases identical to TRBD2. J gave up 3 bases and V 7 bases, and 9 bases lay outside the gene matches. Germline CDR1 is MNHEY and CDR2 is SMNVEV (reference sequence). This CDR3 is built from 15 residues. CDR3: CASTSTSGTRYEQYF. In DNA form, the CDR3 reads TGTGCCAGCACCTCAACTAGCGGGACCCGCTACGAGCAGTACTTC.

This clonotype turned up a few times. The chain employs TRBV7-2 and TRBJ2-7; 8 bases line up with TRBD2. The length of the CDR3 is 15 residues. Per the germline V gene, CDR1 is SGHTA and CDR2 is FQGNSA. The V and J ends lost 5 bases and 7 bases, in that order; junction bases with no gene match: 13. CDR3 amino acids: CASSRGASGYTEQYF. The CDR3 DNA sequence: TGTGCCAGCAGCCGGGGAGCTAGCGGGTATACAGAGCAGTACTTC.

The V call is TRBV7-3, the J call TRBJ2-1; 9 bases align to TRBD2. The length of the CDR3 is 15 residues. V shed 3 bases, J shed 7 bases, and the junction held 7 bases outside the gene matches. The V gene's germline CDR1 is SGHTA and CDR2 FQGTGA. In DNA, the CDR3 is TGTGCCAGCAGCTTGGTAATAGCGGGAGTTAATGAGCAGTTCTTC. As protein: CASSLVIAGVNEQFF.

In this sample, this clonotype is medium-sized. This CDR3 reads CASSPGQGGETQYF. The DNA for the CDR3 is TGTGCCAGCAGCCCCGGACAGGGCGGGGAGACCCAGTACTTC. The rearrangement links TRBV7-3 to TRBJ2-5; TRBD1 matches 8 bases. Trimming took 5 bases from V and 5 from J; bases not matched to a gene: 7. The CDR3 consists of 14 residues. Germline V CDR1 and CDR2: SGHTA, FQGTGA.

For this clonotype: A much larger clone is a single base away; this may be a read error. The chain carries TRBV28 and TRBJ2-7; 8 bases are a match to TRBD1. With V trimmed by 5 bases and J by 4 bases, 7 bases remained unmatched. The CDR3 is made up of 14 amino acids. Germline CDR1 MDHEN, CDR2 SYDVKM. This CDR3 reads CASSGRGLWYEQYF. CDR3 bases: TGTGCCAGCAGTGGCAGGGGGCTTTGGTACGAGCAGTACTTC. The whole variable domain, filled in from reference TRBV28 and TRBJ2-7, reads DVKVTQSSRYLVKRTGEKVFLECVQDMDHENMFWYRQDPGLGLRLIYFSYDVKMKEKGDIPEGYSVSREKKERFSLILESASTNQTSMYLCASSGRGLWYEQYFGPGTRLTVT.

This clonotype was counted only a few times. A much larger clonotype is one base distant, so this may be a read error. The genes are TRBV19 and TRBJ1-1; 7 bases line up with TRBD1. The J segment lost 2 bases and the V segment lost 3 bases, leaving 6 bases of the junction unmatched. The CDR3 totals 15 residues. CDR1 is LNHDA and CDR2 is SQIVND in the germline V gene (reference sequence). The CDR3 spells CASSIGGDRNTEAFF. CDR3 DNA: TGTGCCAGTAGTATCGGGGGGGACAGAAACACTGAAGCTTTCTTT. The complete variable domain, with remaining parts taken from reference TRBV19 and TRBJ1-1, reads DGGITQSPKYLFRKEGQNVTLSCEQNLNHDAMYWYRQDPGQGLRLIYYSQIVNDFQKGDIAEGYSVSREKKESFPLTVTSAQKNPTAFYLCASSIGGDRNTEAFFGQGTRLTVV.

This clonotype is judged medium-sized. V gene TRBV3-1 combines with J gene TRBJ2-2; maybe TRBD2 (5 bases). The germline V gene encodes CDR1 LGHDT and CDR2 YNNKEL (reference sequence). V was clipped by 5 bases and J by 5 bases, with 9 bases between them. CDR3 length: 13 residues. DNA of the CDR3: TGTGCCAGCAGCAGTCCGGGGACCGGGGAGCTGTTTTTT. It codes for CASSSPGTGELFF.